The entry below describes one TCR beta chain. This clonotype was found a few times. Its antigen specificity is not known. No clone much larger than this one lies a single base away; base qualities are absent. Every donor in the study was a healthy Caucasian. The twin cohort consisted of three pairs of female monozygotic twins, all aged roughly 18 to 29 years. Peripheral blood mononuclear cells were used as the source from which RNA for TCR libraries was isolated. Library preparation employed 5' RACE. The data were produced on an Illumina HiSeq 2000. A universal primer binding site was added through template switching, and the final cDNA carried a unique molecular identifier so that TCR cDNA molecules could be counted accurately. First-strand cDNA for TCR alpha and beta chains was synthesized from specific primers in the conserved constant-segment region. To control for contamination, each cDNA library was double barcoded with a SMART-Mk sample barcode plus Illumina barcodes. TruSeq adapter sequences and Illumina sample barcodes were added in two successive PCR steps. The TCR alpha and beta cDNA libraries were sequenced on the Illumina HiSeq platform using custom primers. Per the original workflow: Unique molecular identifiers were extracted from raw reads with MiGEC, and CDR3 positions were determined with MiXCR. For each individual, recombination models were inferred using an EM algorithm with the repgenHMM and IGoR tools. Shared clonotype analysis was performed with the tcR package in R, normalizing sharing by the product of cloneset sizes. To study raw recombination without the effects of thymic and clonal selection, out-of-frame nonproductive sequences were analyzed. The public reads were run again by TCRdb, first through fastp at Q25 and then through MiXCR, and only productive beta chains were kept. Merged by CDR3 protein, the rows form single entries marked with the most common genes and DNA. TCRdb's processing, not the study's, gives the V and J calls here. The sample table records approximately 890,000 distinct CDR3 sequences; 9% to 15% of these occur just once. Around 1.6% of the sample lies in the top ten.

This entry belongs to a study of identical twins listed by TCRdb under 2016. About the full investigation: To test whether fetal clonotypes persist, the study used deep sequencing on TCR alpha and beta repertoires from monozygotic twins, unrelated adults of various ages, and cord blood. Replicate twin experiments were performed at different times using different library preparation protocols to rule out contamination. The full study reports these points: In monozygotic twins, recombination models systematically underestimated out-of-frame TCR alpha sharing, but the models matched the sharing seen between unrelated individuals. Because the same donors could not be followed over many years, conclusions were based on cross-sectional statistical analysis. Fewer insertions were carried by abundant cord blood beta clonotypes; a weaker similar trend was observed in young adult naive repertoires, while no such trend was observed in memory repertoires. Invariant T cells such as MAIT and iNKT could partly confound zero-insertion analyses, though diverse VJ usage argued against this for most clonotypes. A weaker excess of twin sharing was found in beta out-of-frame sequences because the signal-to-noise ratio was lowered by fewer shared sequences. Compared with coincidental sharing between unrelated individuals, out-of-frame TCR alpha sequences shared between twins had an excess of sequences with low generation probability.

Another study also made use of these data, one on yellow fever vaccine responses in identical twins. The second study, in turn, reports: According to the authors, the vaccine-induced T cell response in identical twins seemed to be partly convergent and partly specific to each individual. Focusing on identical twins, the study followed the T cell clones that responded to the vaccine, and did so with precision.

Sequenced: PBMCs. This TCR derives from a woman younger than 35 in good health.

In nucleotide form, the sequence is TGTGCCAGCAGACCGTCTAGCGAAGAGACCCAGTACTTC. The resulting protein is CASRPSSEETQYF. This sequence uses TRBV7-9 and TRBJ2-5; TRBD2 is a possible D gene, resting on 6 matching bases. V and J are truncated by 6 bases and 3 bases respectively, leaving an intervening sequence of 11 bases. Per the germline V gene (reference sequence), SEHNR is the CDR1 and FQNEAQ is the CDR2. The CDR3 runs 13 amino acids, cysteine and phenylalanine included. Kept here is only the CDR3 DNA, which spans 39 bases and is read in frame from base 1.